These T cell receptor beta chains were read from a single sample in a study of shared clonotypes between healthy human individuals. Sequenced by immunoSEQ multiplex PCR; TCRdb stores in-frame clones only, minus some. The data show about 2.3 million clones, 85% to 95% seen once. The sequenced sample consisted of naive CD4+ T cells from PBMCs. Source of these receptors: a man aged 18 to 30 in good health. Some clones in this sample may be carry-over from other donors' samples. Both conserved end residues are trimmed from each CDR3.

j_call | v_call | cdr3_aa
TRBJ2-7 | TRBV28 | ASSLFPGLTYEQY
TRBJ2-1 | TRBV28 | ASRSGPRKQF
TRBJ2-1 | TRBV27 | ASSAVPREAGRNEQF
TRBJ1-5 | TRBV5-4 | ASSFSTNRDSHNQPQH
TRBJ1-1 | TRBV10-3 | AISEPVGRPTEAF
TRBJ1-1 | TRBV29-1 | SVGYTGRRNTEAF
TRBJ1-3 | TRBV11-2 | ASSSYAGQAFSGNTIY
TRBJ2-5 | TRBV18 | ASAGLETQY
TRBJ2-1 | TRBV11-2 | ASGTEGPYNEQF
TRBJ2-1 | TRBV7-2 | ASSYRLAPNEQF
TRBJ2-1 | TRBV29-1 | SAGTGNLRDEQF
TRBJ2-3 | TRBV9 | ASSLGLAGADTQY
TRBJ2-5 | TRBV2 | ASSVSGSPSETQY
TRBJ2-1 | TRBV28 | ASSYGQGALF
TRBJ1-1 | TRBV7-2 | ASSFGRNTEAF
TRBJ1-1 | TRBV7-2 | ASNVQGAGTEAF
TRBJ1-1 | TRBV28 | ASSPAPKHTEAF
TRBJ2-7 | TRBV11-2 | ASSLGQSGEQY
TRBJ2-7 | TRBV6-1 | ASSVVGRDIEQY
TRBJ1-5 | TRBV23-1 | ASCPGGSSNQPQH
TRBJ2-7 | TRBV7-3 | ASSLGHSPAEQY
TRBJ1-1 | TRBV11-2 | ASSTSPGQVGSMNTEAF
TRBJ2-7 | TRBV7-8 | ASSLQLWTSGRVYEQY
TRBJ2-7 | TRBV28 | ASSSTLRTGGSYEQY
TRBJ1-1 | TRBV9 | ASSVGTPNTEAF
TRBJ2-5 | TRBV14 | ASSHYGTSHRLETQY
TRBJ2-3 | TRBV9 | ASSFQAGATDTQY